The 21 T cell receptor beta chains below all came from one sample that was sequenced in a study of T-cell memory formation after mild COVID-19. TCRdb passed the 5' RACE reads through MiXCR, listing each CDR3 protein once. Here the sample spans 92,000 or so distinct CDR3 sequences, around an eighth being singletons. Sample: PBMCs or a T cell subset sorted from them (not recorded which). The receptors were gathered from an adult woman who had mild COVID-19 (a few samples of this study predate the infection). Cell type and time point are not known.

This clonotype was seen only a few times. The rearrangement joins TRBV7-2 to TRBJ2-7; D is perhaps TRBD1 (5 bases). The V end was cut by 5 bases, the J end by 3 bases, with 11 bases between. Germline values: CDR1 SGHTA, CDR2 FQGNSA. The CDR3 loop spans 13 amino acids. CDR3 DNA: TGTGCCAGCAGCCAGGGCGGCGTCTACGAGCAGTACTTC. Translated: CASSQGGVYEQYF.

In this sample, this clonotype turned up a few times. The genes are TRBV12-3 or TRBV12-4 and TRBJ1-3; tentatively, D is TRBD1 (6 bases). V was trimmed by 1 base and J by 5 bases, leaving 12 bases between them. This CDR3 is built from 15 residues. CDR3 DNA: TGTGCCAGCAGTTTAGACGTCACAGGGAGAAACACCATATATTTT. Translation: CASSLDVTGRNTIYF.

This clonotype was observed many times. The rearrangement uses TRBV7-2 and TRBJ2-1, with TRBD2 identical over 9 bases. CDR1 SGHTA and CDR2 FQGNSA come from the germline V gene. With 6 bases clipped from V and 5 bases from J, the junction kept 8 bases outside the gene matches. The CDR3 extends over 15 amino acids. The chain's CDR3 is CASRFSGGLDNEQFF. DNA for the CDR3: TGTGCCAGCAGGTTTAGCGGGGGACTTGACAATGAGCAGTTCTTC.

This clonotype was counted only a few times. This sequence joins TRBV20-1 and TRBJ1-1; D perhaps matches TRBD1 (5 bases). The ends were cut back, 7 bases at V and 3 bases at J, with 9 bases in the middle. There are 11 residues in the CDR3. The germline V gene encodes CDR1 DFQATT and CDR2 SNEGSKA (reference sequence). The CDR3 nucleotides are TGCAGTGATCAGACAGACACTGAAGCTTTCTTT. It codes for CSDQTDTEAFF.

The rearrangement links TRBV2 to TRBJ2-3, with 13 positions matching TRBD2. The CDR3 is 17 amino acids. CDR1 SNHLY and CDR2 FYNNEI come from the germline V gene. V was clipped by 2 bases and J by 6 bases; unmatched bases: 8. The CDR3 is CASSESGLAGAGDTQYF. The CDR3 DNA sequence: TGTGCCAGCAGTGAATCAGGACTAGCGGGGGCAGGGGATACGCAGTATTTT. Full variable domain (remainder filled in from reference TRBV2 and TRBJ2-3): EPEVTQTPSHQVTQMGQEVILRCVPISNHLYFYWYRQILGQKVEFLVSFYNNEISEKSEIFDDQFSVERPDGSNFTLKIRSTKLEDSAMYFCASSESGLAGAGDTQYFGPGTRLTVL.

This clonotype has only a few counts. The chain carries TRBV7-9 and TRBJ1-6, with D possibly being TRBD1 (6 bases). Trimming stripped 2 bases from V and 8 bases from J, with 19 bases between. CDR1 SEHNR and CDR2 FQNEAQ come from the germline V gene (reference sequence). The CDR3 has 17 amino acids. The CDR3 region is CASSLRGSGGAHSPLHF. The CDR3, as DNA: TGTGCCAGCAGCTTAAGGGGGAGTGGGGGCGCACATTCACCCCTCCACTTT. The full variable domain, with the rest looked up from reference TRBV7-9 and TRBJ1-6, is DTGVSQNPRHKITKRGQNVTFRCDPISEHNRLYWYRQTLGQGPEFLTYFQNEAQLEKSRLLSDRFSAERPKGSFSTLEIQRTEQGDSAMYLCASSLRGSGGAHSPLHFGNGTRLTVT.

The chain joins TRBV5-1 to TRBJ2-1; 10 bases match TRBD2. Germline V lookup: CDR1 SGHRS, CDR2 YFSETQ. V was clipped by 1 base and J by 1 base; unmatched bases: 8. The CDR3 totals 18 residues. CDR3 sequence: CASSLLLAGEGSYNEQFF. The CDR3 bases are TGCGCCAGCAGCTTGTTGCTAGCGGGAGAGGGATCCTACAATGAGCAGTTCTTC. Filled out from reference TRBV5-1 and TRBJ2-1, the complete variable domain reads KAGVTQTPRYLIKTRGQQVTLSCSPISGHRSVSWYQQTPGQGLQFLFEYFSETQRNKGNFPGRFSGRQFSNSRSEMNVSTLELGDSALYLCASSLLLAGEGSYNEQFFGPGTRLTVL.

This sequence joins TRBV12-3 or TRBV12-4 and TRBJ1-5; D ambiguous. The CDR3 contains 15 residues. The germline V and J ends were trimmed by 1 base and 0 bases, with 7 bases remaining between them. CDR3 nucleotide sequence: TGTGCCAGCAGTTTAGACGTCAGTAGCAATCAGCCCCAGCATTTT. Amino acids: CASSLDVSSNQPQHF.

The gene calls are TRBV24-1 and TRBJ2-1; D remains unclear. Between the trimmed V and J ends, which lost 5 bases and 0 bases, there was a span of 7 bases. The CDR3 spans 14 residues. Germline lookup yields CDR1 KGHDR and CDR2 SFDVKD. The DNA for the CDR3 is TGTGCCACCAGTGTCGGTAGCTCCTACAATGAGCAGTTCTTC. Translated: CATSVGSSYNEQFF.

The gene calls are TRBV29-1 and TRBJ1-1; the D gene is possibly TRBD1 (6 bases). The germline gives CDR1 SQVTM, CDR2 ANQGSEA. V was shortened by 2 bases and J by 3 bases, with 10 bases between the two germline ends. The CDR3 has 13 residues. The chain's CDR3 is CSVEKGGYTEAFF. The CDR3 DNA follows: TGCAGCGTTGAAAAGGGGGGGTACACTGAAGCTTTCTTT.

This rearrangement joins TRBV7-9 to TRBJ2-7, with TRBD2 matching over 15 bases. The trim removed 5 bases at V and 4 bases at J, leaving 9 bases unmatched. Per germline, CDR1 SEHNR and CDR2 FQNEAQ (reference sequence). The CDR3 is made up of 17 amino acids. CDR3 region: CASSTGLAGGPLYEQYF. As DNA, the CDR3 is TGTGCCAGCAGCACCGGACTAGCGGGAGGGCCTCTGTACGAGCAGTACTTC.

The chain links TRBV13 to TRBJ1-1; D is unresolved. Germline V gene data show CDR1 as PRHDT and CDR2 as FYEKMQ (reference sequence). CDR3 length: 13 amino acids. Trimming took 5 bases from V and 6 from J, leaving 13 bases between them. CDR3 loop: CASSATVGAEAFF. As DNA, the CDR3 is TGTGCCAGCAGCGCTACTGTAGGTGCTGAAGCTTTCTTT.

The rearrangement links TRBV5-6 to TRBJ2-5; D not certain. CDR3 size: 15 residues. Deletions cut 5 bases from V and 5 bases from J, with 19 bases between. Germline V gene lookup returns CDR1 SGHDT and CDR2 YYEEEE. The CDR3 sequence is CASSLTNSNTETQYF. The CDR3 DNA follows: TGTGCCAGCAGTTTGACCAATTCAAACACGGAGACCCAGTACTTC.

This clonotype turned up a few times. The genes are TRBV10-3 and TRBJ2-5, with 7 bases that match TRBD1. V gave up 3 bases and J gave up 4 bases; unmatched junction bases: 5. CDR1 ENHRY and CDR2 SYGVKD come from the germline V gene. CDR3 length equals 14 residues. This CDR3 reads CAISEGDSLETQYF. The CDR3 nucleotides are TGTGCCATCAGTGAAGGGGACAGTCTAGAGACCCAGTACTTC.

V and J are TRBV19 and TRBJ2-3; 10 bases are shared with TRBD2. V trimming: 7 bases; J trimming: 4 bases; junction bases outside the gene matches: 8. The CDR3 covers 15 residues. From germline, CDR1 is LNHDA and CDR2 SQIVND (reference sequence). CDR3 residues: CASMGASGRADTQYF. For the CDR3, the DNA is TGTGCCAGTATGGGGGCTAGCGGGAGAGCAGATACGCAGTATTTT.

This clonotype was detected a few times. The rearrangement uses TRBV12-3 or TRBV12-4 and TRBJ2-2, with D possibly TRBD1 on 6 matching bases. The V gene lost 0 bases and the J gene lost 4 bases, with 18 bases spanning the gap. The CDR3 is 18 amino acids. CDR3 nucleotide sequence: TGTGCCAGCAGTTTAGCGACTTTATCCGGACAGCTCACCGGGGAGCTGTTTTTT. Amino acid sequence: CASSLATLSGQLTGELFF.

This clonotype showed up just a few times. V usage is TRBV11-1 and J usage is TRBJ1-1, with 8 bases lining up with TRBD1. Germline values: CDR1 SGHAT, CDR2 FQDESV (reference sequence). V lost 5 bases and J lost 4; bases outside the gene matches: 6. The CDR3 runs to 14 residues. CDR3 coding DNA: TGTGCCAGCAGCCCGGACAGGGTGGGCACTGAAGCTTTCTTT. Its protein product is CASSPDRVGTEAFF. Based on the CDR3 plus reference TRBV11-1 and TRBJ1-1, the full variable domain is EAEVAQSPRYKITEKSQAVAFWCDPISGHATLYWYRQILGQGPELLVQFQDESVVDDSQLPKDRFSAERLKGVDSTLKIQPAELGDSAMYLCASSPDRVGTEAFFGQGTRLTVV.

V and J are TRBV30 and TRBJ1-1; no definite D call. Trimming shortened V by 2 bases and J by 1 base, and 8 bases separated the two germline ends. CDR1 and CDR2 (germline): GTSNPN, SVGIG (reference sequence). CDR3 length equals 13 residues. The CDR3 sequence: CAWSFWGNTEAFF. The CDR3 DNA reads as TGTGCCTGGAGTTTCTGGGGGAACACTGAAGCTTTCTTT.

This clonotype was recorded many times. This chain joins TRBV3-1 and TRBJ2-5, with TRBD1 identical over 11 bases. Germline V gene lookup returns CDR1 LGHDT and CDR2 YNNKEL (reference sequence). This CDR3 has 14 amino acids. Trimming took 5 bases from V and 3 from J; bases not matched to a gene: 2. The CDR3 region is CASSWTGGEETQYF. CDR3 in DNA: TGTGCCAGCAGCTGGACAGGGGGCGAAGAGACCCAGTACTTC.

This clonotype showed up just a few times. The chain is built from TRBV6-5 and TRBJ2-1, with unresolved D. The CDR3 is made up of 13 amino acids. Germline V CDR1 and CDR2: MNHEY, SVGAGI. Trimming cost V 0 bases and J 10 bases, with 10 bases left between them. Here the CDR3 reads CASSYSTAREQFF. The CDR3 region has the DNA TGTGCCAGCAGTTACTCAACAGCGCGCGAGCAGTTCTTC.

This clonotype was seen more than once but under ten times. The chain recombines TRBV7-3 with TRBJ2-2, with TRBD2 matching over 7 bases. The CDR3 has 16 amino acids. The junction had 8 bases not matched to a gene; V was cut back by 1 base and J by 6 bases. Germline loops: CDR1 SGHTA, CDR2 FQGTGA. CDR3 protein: CASSLIGGSSPGELFF. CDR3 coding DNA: TGTGCCAGCAGCTTAATCGGCGGGAGCTCCCCCGGGGAGCTGTTTTTT. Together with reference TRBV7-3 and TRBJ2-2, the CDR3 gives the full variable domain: GAGVSQTPSNKVTEKGKYVELRCDPISGHTALYWYRQSLGQGPEFLIYFQGTGAADDSGLPNDRFFAVRPEGSVSTLKIQRTERGDSAVYLCASSLIGGSSPGELFFGEGSRLTVL.